The 27 T cell receptor beta chains below all came from one sample that was sequenced in a study of blood T cell repertoires in COVID-19. TCRdb keeps only in-frame clones here, not all; method: immunoSEQ multiplex PCR. The sample gives 150,000 to 200,000 clones, more than 85% of which show up once; 0.99% is in the top ten. The specimen sequenced was peripheral blood. These receptors were collected from a man younger than 35 with acute or convalescent COVID-19.

This chain connects TRBV18 to TRBJ1-1, with D perhaps TRBD1 (5 bases). Deletions cut 6 bases from V and 2 bases from J, with 16 bases between. This CDR3 has 15 residues. In germline, CDR1 is KGHSH, CDR2 LQKENI. The DNA of the CDR3 is TGTGCCAGCTCTCGCGGACACGACCAAAACACTGAAGCTTTCTTT. Translation: CASSRGHDQNTEAFF.

The chain uses TRBV5-1 and TRBJ1-1; 8 bases are a match to TRBD1. Trimming at V came to 1 base and at J to 5 bases, leaving 1 base not matched to a gene. Germline lookup yields CDR1 SGHRS and CDR2 YFSETQ. The CDR3 covers 13 residues. Here the CDR3 reads CASSLTGGTEAFF. CDR3 in DNA: TGCGCCAGCAGCTTGACAGGGGGGACTGAAGCTTTCTTT. The full variable domain, with the rest looked up from reference TRBV5-1 and TRBJ1-1, is KAGVTQTPRYLIKTRGQQVTLSCSPISGHRSVSWYQQTPGQGLQFLFEYFSETQRNKGNFPGRFSGRQFSNSRSEMNVSTLELGDSALYLCASSLTGGTEAFFGQGTRLTVV.

The rearrangement uses TRBV11-2 and TRBJ1-5; TRBD1 aligns across 7 bases. Germline V gene sequence: CDR1 SGHAT, CDR2 FQNNGV. Unmatched junction bases numbered 6, after V lost 1 base and J lost 3 bases. The CDR3 is made up of 16 amino acids. The CDR3: CASSLGPTGVNQPQHF. The CDR3 DNA is TGTGCCAGCAGCTTAGGTCCAACAGGGGTCAATCAGCCCCAGCATTTT.

Regarding this clone: Other DNA sequences in this specimen translate into the identical CDR3. The rearrangement links TRBV11-2 to TRBJ2-1; D gene ambiguous. CDR1 and CDR2 (germline): SGHAT, FQNNGV. This CDR3 has 11 amino acids. V was shortened by 2 bases and J by 9 bases, with 5 bases between the two germline ends. The CDR3 sequence: CASSLTSEQFF. CDR3 nucleotide sequence: TGTGCCAGCAGCTTAACCAGTGAGCAGTTCTTC.

Many counts were recorded for this clone. The rearrangement joins TRBV7-3 to TRBJ2-7; TRBD1 agrees at 7 bases. CDR3 length: 14 residues. Germline assignment: CDR1 SGHTA and CDR2 FQGTGA. J gave up 3 bases and V 2 bases, and 4 bases lay outside the gene matches. CDR3 DNA sequence: TGTGCCAGCAGCTTACGGGACAGATGCTACGAGCAGTACGTC. Protein product: CASSLRDRCYEQYV.

The chain uses TRBV30 and TRBJ2-7; possibly TRBD1 for D (6 bases). Germline CDR1 is GTSNPN and CDR2 is SVGIG (reference sequence). The ends were cut back, 8 bases at V and 6 bases at J, with 14 bases in the middle. The CDR3 extends over 11 amino acids. For the CDR3, the DNA is TGTGCCGGGGATAGGGGGACCGAGCAGTACTTC. This codes for CAGDRGTEQYF.

The V call is TRBV9, the J call TRBJ1-2; perhaps TRBD1 as D (5 bases). Germline V lookup: CDR1 SGDLS, CDR2 YYNGEE. The V gene lost 2 bases and the J gene lost 6 bases, with 11 bases spanning the gap. This CDR3 comprises 13 residues. CDR3 region: CASSVGRDDGYTF. In DNA, the CDR3 is TGTGCCAGCAGCGTTGGCAGGGATGATGGCTACACCTTC. The whole variable domain, filled in from reference TRBV9 and TRBJ1-2, reads DSGVTQTPKHLITATGQRVTLRCSPRSGDLSVYWYQQSLDQGLQFLIQYYNGEERAKGNILERFSAQQFPDLHSELNLSSLELGDSALYFCASSVGRDDGYTFGSGTRLTVV.

A single count supports this clone. The rearrangement uses TRBV6-5 and TRBJ1-5, with D maybe TRBD1 (5 bases). V lost 3 bases and J 5 bases, leaving 14 bases between the germline ends. Germline lookup yields CDR1 MNHEY and CDR2 SVGAGI. The CDR3 contains 15 residues. The CDR3 region has the DNA TGTGCCAGCAGTTATGGGCAGGGTGGCGATCAGCCCCAGCATTTT. Encoded protein: CASSYGQGGDQPQHF.

The chain combines TRBV28 with TRBJ2-2; TRBD1 agrees at 9 bases. The V gene end was trimmed by 5 bases and the J gene end by 6 bases; junction bases not matched to a gene: 13. The CDR3 runs to 17 residues. The germline V gene has CDR1 MDHEN and CDR2 SYDVKM. The CDR3 sequence: CASSIMEGQGKAGELFF. CDR3 in DNA: TGTGCCAGCAGTATAATGGAGGGACAGGGAAAGGCCGGGGAGCTGTTTTTT.

V is TRBV5-1 and J is TRBJ1-2; a weak D match, TRBD1 (5 bases). The CDR3 spans 17 residues. The V gene's germline CDR1 is SGHRS and CDR2 YFSETQ. Trimming left V 6 bases short and J 2 bases short, with 23 bases between. CDR3 region: CASTPIVSRAGNYGYTF. CDR3 nucleotides: TGCGCCAGCACCCCGATTGTGAGCAGGGCAGGAAACTATGGCTACACCTTC. Combining the CDR3 with reference TRBV5-1 and TRBJ1-2 gives the whole variable domain KAGVTQTPRYLIKTRGQQVTLSCSPISGHRSVSWYQQTPGQGLQFLFEYFSETQRNKGNFPGRFSGRQFSNSRSEMNVSTLELGDSALYLCASTPIVSRAGNYGYTFGSGTRLTVV.

The rearrangement uses TRBV7-2 and TRBJ2-5, with 14 bases aligning to TRBD2. The ends lost 5 bases at V and 7 bases at J; junction bases unmatched: 9. This CDR3 is built from 16 residues. Per the germline V gene, CDR1 is SGHTA and CDR2 is FQGNSA. CDR3 nucleotide sequence: TGTGCCAGCAGCACCGCCTCGACTAGCGGGGGGGGGACCCAGTACTTC. This sequence encodes CASSTASTSGGGTQYF.

The V and J genes are TRBV6-5 and TRBJ1-1, with D perhaps TRBD1 (6 bases). Germline V gene sequence: CDR1 MNHEY, CDR2 SVGAGI. V lost 2 bases and J 2 bases, leaving 12 bases between the germline ends. The CDR3 covers 15 residues. This chain's CDR3 is CASSYDDRRNTEAFF. The CDR3 DNA follows: TGTGCCAGCAGTTACGATGACAGGCGTAACACTGAAGCTTTCTTT.

V is TRBV6-5 and J is TRBJ1-1, with 7 bases identical to TRBD1. Germline V gene lookup returns CDR1 MNHEY and CDR2 SVGAGI. V shed 7 bases, J shed 8 bases, and the junction held 13 bases outside the gene matches. The CDR3 totals 14 residues. The CDR3 is CASTGTDMFKEAFF. DNA for the CDR3: TGTGCCAGCACCGGGACAGACATGTTTAAAGAAGCTTTCTTT.

The gene calls are TRBV18 and TRBJ2-1, with 8 bases lining up with TRBD1. This CDR3 has 14 amino acids. Germline CDR1 reads KGHSH; CDR2 reads LQKENI. V was clipped by 6 bases and J by 3 bases; unmatched bases: 4. CDR3 DNA: TGTGCCAGCTCCCGGGGACAGGACTACAATGAGCAGTTCTTC. Protein sequence: CASSRGQDYNEQFF.

J is TRBJ1-2 and V is TRBV30, with D possibly being TRBD1 (6 bases). The CDR3 has 15 residues. The germline V gene encodes CDR1 GTSNPN and CDR2 SVGIG (reference sequence). The V end was cut by 1 base, the J end by 1 base, with 13 bases between. The CDR3 nucleotides read TGTGCCTGGAGTGCGATGACAGGTTATAACTATGGCTACACCTTC. This gives the protein CAWSAMTGYNYGYTF.

The chain combines TRBV10-2 with TRBJ1-6; maybe TRBD1 (5 bases). With 0 bases removed from V and 0 bases from J, the gap between germline ends came to 12 bases. Germline CDR1 WSHSY, CDR2 SAAADI. This CDR3 region has 18 residues. The CDR3 sequence: CASSESSGLSSYNSPLHF. Written as DNA, the CDR3 is TGCGCCAGCAGTGAGTCGTCAGGGCTAAGCTCCTATAATTCACCCCTCCACTTT.

This chain uses TRBV4-1 with TRBJ1-5; D possibly corresponds to TRBD1 (5 bases). This CDR3 has 16 residues. V gave up 0 bases and J gave up 0 bases, with 9 bases separating them. Germline V gene data show CDR1 as MGHRA and CDR2 as YSYEKL. CDR3 sequence reads: CASSQEGGISNQPQHF. In DNA, the CDR3 is TGCGCCAGCAGCCAAGAGGGGGGTATTAGCAATCAGCCCCAGCATTTT.

The J gene is TRBJ2-6, the V gene TRBV7-2, with a possible D match to TRBD2 (5 bases). This CDR3 contains 14 residues. With 5 bases removed from V and 0 bases from J, the gap between germline ends came to 5 bases. Germline V gene sequence: CDR1 SGHTA, CDR2 FQGNSA. The CDR3 protein is CASSGSSGANVLTF. The DNA for the CDR3 is TGTGCCAGCAGCGGGAGCTCTGGGGCCAACGTCCTGACTTTC.

This chain uses TRBV18 with TRBJ1-1, with TRBD1 as a possible D gene (5 bases). The V end lost 4 bases, the J end lost 7 bases, and 10 bases lay between the germline ends. The CDR3 consists of 12 residues. CDR1 is KGHSH and CDR2 is LQKENI in the germline V gene. This chain's CDR3 is CASSLPGFEAFF. The DNA of the CDR3 is TGTGCCAGCTCACTCCCAGGGTTTGAAGCTTTCTTT.

This chain connects TRBV5-1 to TRBJ2-5, with D possibly TRBD2 on 5 matching bases. This CDR3 spans 17 amino acids. CDR1 is SGHRS, CDR2 YFSETQ, per germline. Trimming took off 1 base at V and 2 bases at J, with 18 bases between the two ends. The CDR3 loop is CASSLSLRDSIQETQYF. DNA of the CDR3: TGCGCCAGCAGCTTGTCTTTGAGGGATTCCATTCAAGAGACCCAGTACTTC. Complete variable domain (other parts from reference TRBV5-1 and TRBJ2-5): KAGVTQTPRYLIKTRGQQVTLSCSPISGHRSVSWYQQTPGQGLQFLFEYFSETQRNKGNFPGRFSGRQFSNSRSEMNVSTLELGDSALYLCASSLSLRDSIQETQYFGPGTRLLVL.

The V and J genes are TRBV2 and TRBJ2-7; the match to TRBD1 covers 7 bases. The CDR3 covers 14 residues. V shed 2 bases, J shed 0 bases, and the junction held 1 base outside the gene matches. CDR1 SNHLY and CDR2 FYNNEI come from the germline V gene. CDR3 residues: CASSETGASYEQYV. The CDR3, as DNA: TGTGCCAGCAGTGAAACAGGGGCCTCCTACGAGCAGTACGTC.

The J gene is TRBJ1-2, the V gene TRBV12-5; 10 bases fit TRBD1. The CDR3 length is 17 residues. After removal of 2 bases from V and 8 bases from J, the junction contained 14 bases not matched to a gene. The V gene's germline CDR1 is LGHNT and CDR2 FRNRAP. The CDR3 spells CASGLPYLPGQGNGYTF. The DNA for the CDR3 is TGTGCTAGTGGTTTGCCGTATTTACCGGGACAGGGGAACGGCTACACCTTC.

The genes are TRBV5-6 and TRBJ1-3; D call uncertain. V was shortened by 3 bases and J by 4 bases, with 11 bases between the two germline ends. CDR3 length: 14 amino acids. CDR1 is SGHDT and CDR2 is YYEEEE in the germline V gene. The CDR3 loop reads CASSYGVSGNTIYF. CDR3 bases: TGTGCCAGCAGCTACGGGGTTTCAGGAAACACCATATATTTT.

The chain is built from TRBV27 and TRBJ1-5; D is unclear. This CDR3 is 13 amino acids long. Germline V gene data show CDR1 as MNHEY and CDR2 as SMNVEV (reference sequence). V was trimmed by 5 bases and J by 0 bases, leaving 5 bases between them. DNA for the CDR3: TGTGCCAGCAGTCCGTATAGCAATCAGCCCCAGCATTTT. Translation gives CASSPYSNQPQHF.

This rearrangement joins TRBV5-8 to TRBJ1-2; 8 nucleotides line up with TRBD1. V trimming: 2 bases; J trimming: 5 bases; junction bases outside the gene matches: 5. Germline CDR1 is SGHTS and CDR2 is YDEGEE. CDR3 size: 14 residues. The CDR3 reads CASSFPTGVYGYTF. In DNA, the CDR3 is TGTGCCAGCAGCTTTCCGACAGGGGTTTATGGCTACACCTTC. Full variable domain (rest looked up from reference TRBV5-8 and TRBJ1-2): EAGVTQSPTHLIKTRGQQATLRCSPISGHTSVYWYQQALGLGLQFLLWYDEGEERNRGNFPPRFSGRQFPNYSSELNVNALELEDSALYLCASSFPTGVYGYTFGSGTRLTVV.

CDR3 residues: CASSPGFDTIYF. The CDR3 coding sequence is TGTGCCAGCAGCCCCGGTTTTGACACCATATATTTT. This chain uses TRBV7-9 with TRBJ1-3; the D is unclear. This CDR3 comprises 12 residues. Germline CDR1 SEHNR, CDR2 FQNEAQ (reference sequence). V dropped 5 bases and J dropped 8 bases, with 10 bases sitting between them.

This sequence joins TRBV29-1 and TRBJ1-1, with TRBD1 matching over 9 bases. Germline loops: CDR1 SQVTM, CDR2 ANQGSEA. This CDR3 spans 13 amino acids. With 6 bases clipped from V and 3 bases from J, the junction kept 5 bases outside the gene matches. In DNA form, the CDR3 reads TGCAGCGTCTCAACAGGGGGCTACACTGAAGCTTTCTTT. As protein: CSVSTGGYTEAFF.